What follows are 14 T cell receptor beta chains derived from one specimen sequenced in a study of technical replicates of blood from several donors. Assay: immunoSEQ multiplex PCR; the TCRdb copy retains only in-frame clones and omits some. The sample has 95,000 to 100,000 clones, 95% to 96% seen once; the top ten hold approximately 0.21%. Sequences were obtained from T cells isolated from PBMCs. All receptors come from a human donor in good health.

This chain joins TRBV27 and TRBJ2-3, with D perhaps TRBD2 (7 bases). The CDR3 is 13 amino acids. Germline CDR1 MNHEY, CDR2 SMNVEV (reference sequence). V lost 11 bases and J 4 bases, leaving 16 bases between the germline ends. As DNA, the CDR3 is TGTGCCGCGTCCGGGGGGCGAGCAGATACGCAGTATTTT. This sequence encodes CAASGGRADTQYF.

The chain couples TRBV29-1 to TRBJ2-1; TRBD1 aligns across 8 bases. V gave up 4 bases and J gave up 6 bases; unmatched junction bases: 8. Looked up from germline, CDR1 is SQVTM and CDR2 is ANQGSEA. CDR3 length equals 14 residues. The CDR3 bases are TGCAGCGTTGCGATGGCAGGGGGCGGCAATGAGCAGTTCTTC. Translating gives CSVAMAGGGNEQFF.

The V call is TRBV28, the J call TRBJ1-2; TRBD1 matches at 10 bases. V lost 6 bases to trimming and J lost 2 bases; unmatched junction nucleotides: 6. The CDR3 is 15 amino acids. Germline CDR1 MDHEN, CDR2 SYDVKM. The CDR3 DNA reads as TGTGCCAGCAGCTACGGACAGGGGGAAAACTATGGCTACACCTTC. It specifies CASSYGQGENYGYTF.

The chain combines TRBV6-1 with TRBJ2-7; D gene unclear. In germline, CDR1 is MNHNS, CDR2 SASEGT. V lost 4 bases, J lost 0 bases, and 10 bases lay in between. CDR3 length: 14 amino acids. As DNA, the CDR3 is TGTGCCAGCAGTGGCTCGGGTGGCTCCTACGAGCAGTACTTC. It is translated as CASSGSGGSYEQYF.

The gene calls are TRBV5-1 and TRBJ2-7; TRBD2 might be the D (7 bases). The CDR3 is 14 residues long. Trimming removed 5 bases at V and 4 bases at J, with 16 bases between. CDR1 SGHRS and CDR2 YFSETQ come from the germline V gene. As DNA, the CDR3 is TGCGCCAGCAGGCGGACGGGGGGCGGATACGAGCAGTACTTC. Encoded protein: CASRRTGGGYEQYF.

This sequence joins TRBV19 and TRBJ1-2, with 10 bases matching TRBD1. V shed 5 bases, J shed 4 bases, and the junction held 7 bases outside the gene matches. CDR3 size: 15 residues. Germline-derived CDR1 and CDR2 are LNHDA and SQIVND (reference sequence). The chain's CDR3 is CASSRVGQGGYGYTF. The CDR3 bases are TGTGCCAGTAGTCGAGTTGGACAGGGGGGCTATGGCTACACCTTC.

The chain carries TRBV6-1 and TRBJ2-7; D is unresolved. CDR1 MNHNS and CDR2 SASEGT come from the germline V gene. The germline V and J ends were trimmed by 9 bases and 2 bases, with 8 bases remaining between them. This CDR3 is built from 11 residues. This chain's CDR3 is CASVTAYEQYF. The CDR3 DNA follows: TGTGCCAGTGTTACAGCCTACGAGCAGTACTTC.

This clone was seen just once. The chain carries TRBV6-5 and TRBJ2-1; 11 nucleotides align to TRBD1. Germline CDR1 reads MNHEY; CDR2 reads SVGAGI. The CDR3 is 15 residues long. J was trimmed by 7 bases and V by 4 bases; bases with no gene match: 6. The CDR3 is CASSSPGQGENEQFF. The CDR3 DNA is TGTGCCAGCAGTTCCCCGGGACAGGGGGAAAATGAGCAGTTCTTC.

V usage is TRBV19 and J usage is TRBJ2-2, with a weak D call TRBD1 (6 bases). CDR3 length equals 12 residues. Looked up from germline, CDR1 is LNHDA and CDR2 is SQIVND (reference sequence). CDR3 protein: CVEDSNTGELFF. The DNA of the CDR3 is TGTGTAGAGGACAGCAACACCGGGGAGCTGTTTTTT. The whole variable domain, remainder taken from reference TRBV19 and TRBJ2-2, is DGGITQSPKYLFRKEGQNVTLSCEQNLNHDAMYWYRQDPGQGLRLIYYSQIVNDFQKGDIAEGYSVSREKKESFPLTVTSAQKNPTAFYLCVEDSNTGELFFGEGSRLTVL.

The chain carries TRBV5-6 and TRBJ1-4; D not resolved. Germline CDR1 and CDR2: SGHDT and YYEEEE. This CDR3 comprises 14 residues. V gave up 5 bases and J gave up 0 bases, with 8 bases separating them. The CDR3, as DNA: TGTGCCAGCAGATCAGAGGCAACTAATGAAAAACTGTTTTTT. It codes for CASRSEATNEKLFF.

This sequence joins TRBV5-1 and TRBJ2-7, with 7 bases matching TRBD1. J was trimmed by 5 bases and V by 4 bases; bases with no gene match: 6. This CDR3 region has 13 residues. Germline CDR1 SGHRS, CDR2 YFSETQ. CDR3 nucleotides: TGCGCCAGCAGCCCAGTTGACAGGGACGAGCAGTACTTC. This codes for CASSPVDRDEQYF.

The table lists this clone with a count of one. V is TRBV10-3 and J is TRBJ1-3, with a weak D call TRBD1 (6 bases). V lost 1 base and J lost 4, with 17 bases in between. The CDR3 totals 17 residues. Germline V lookup: CDR1 ENHRY, CDR2 SYGVKD. For the CDR3, the DNA is TGTGCCATCAGTGAGTTCAATTCTCGGACAGCCGGAAACACCATATATTTT. Translated, it gives CAISEFNSRTAGNTIYF.

The chain joins TRBV5-1 to TRBJ2-5; TRBD1 agrees at 8 bases. The CDR3 is made up of 14 amino acids. J gave up 5 bases and V 0 bases, and 3 bases lay outside the gene matches. In germline, CDR1 is SGHRS, CDR2 YFSETQ. CDR3 in DNA: TGCGCCAGCAGCTTGGGACAGGGGTTGGAGACCCAGTACTTC. Protein product: CASSLGQGLETQYF.

The chain is built from TRBV30 and TRBJ2-7, with TRBD2 matching over 9 bases. V lost 6 bases and J lost 1; bases outside the gene matches: 13. CDR1 is GTSNPN, CDR2 SVGIG, per germline (reference sequence). The CDR3 length is 16 residues. In DNA, the CDR3 is TGTGCCTGCGGGCAGGGCGGACTAGCGACTTCCTACGAGCAGTACTTC. Translation gives CACGQGGLATSYEQYF.